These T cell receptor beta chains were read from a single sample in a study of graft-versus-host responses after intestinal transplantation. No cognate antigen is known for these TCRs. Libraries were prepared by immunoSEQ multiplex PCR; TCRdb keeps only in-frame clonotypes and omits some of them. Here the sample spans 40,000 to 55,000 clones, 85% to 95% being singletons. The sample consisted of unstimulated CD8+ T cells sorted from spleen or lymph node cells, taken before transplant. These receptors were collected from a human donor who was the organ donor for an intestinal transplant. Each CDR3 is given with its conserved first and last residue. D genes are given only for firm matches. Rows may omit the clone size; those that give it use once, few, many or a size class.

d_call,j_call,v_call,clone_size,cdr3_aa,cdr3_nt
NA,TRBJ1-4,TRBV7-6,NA,CASSLGGGEGWEKLFF,TGTGCCAGCAGCTTAGGTGGTGGTGAAGGGTGGGAAAAACTGTTTTTT
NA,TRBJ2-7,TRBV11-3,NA,CASSPPGEGDYEQYF,TGTGCCAGCAGCCCCCCCGGAGAAGGGGACTACGAGCAGTACTTC
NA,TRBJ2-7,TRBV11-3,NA,CASSQSAGERFPDEQYF,TGTGCCAGCAGCCAGAGCGCAGGGGAAAGATTCCCTGACGAGCAGTACTTC
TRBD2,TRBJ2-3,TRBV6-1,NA,CASSETSGGVDTQYF,TGTGCCAGCAGCGAAACTAGCGGGGGGGTTGATACGCAGTATTTT
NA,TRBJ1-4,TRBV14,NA,CASSQDTNEKLFF,TGTGCCAGCAGCCAAGACACTAATGAAAAACTGTTTTTT
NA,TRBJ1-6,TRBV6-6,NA,CASSPRTGNSPLHF,TGTGCCAGCAGTCCCCGGACGGGGAATTCACCCCTCCACTTT
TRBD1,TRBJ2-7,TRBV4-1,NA,CASSQWTGSYEQYF,TGCGCCAGCAGCCAGTGGACAGGGTCCTACGAGCAGTACTTC
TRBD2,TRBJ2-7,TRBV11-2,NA,CASSTRSGGNSYEQYF,TGTGCCAGCAGCACCCGCAGCGGGGGGAACTCCTACGAGCAGTACTTC
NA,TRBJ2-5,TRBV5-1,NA,CASSLARAGLGSWTQYF,TGCGCCAGCAGCTTGGCCCGGGCGGGGCTGGGGAGTTGGACCCAGTACTTC
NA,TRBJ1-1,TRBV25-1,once,CASRARGALGESNTEAFF,TGTGCCAGCAGGGCCCGGGGGGCCCTTGGAGAGTCCAACACTGAAGCTTTCTTT
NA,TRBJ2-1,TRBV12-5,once,CASGLVEDNEQFF,TGTGCTAGTGGTTTGGTAGAGGACAATGAGCAGTTCTTC
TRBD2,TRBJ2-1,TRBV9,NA,CASSVETSGGKQFF,TGTGCCAGCAGCGTAGAGACTAGCGGGGGTAAGCAGTTCTTC
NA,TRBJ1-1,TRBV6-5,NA,CASSYSEGVTEAFF,TGTGCCAGCAGTTACTCTGAGGGTGTTACTGAAGCTTTCTTT
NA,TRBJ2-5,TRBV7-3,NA,CASSSDSLETQYF,TGTGCCAGCAGCTCGGACAGTTTGGAGACCCAGTACTTC
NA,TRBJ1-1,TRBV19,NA,CASSIDLEGHDTEAFF,TGTGCCAGTAGTATAGATTTGGAGGGGCACGATACTGAAGCTTTCTTT
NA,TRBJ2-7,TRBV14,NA,CASSLRDTYYEQYF,TGTGCCAGCAGCTTACGGGACACATATTACGAGCAGTACTTC
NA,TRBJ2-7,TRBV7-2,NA,CASSFPGYEQYF,TGTGCCAGCAGCTTCCCAGGGTACGAGCAGTACTTC
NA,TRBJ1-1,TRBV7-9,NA,CASSQVVGPNTEAFF,TGTGCCAGCAGCCAGGTAGTTGGGCCGAACACTGAAGCTTTCTTT
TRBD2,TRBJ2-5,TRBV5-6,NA,CASSPTSGGSGWETQYF,TGTGCCAGCAGCCCGACTAGCGGAGGCTCCGGGTGGGAGACCCAGTACTTC
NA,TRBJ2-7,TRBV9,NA,CASSASTELYEQYF,TGTGCCAGCAGCGCCTCCACAGAGTTGTACGAGCAGTACTTC
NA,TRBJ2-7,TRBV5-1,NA,CASSGQEEQYF,TGCGCCAGCAGCGGGCAGGAGGAGCAGTACTTC
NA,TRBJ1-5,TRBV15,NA,CATSRDRSNQPQHF,TGTGCCACCAGCAGAGATAGGAGCAATCAGCCCCAGCATTTT
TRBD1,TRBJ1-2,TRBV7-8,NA,CASSPLRGQGDYGYTF,TGTGCCAGCAGCCCGCTACGTGGACAGGGTGACTATGGCTACACCTTC
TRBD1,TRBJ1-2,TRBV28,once,CASSPRPGGAYGYTF,TGTGCCAGCAGTCCCCGACCAGGGGGAGCTTATGGCTACACCTTC
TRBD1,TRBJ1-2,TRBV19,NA,CASSIGTGDGGYTF,TGTGCCAGTAGTATCGGGACAGGGGACGGCGGCTACACCTTC
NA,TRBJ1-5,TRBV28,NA,CASGARRSNQPQHF,TGTGCCTCGGGGGCAAGGAGGAGCAATCAGCCCCAGCATTTT
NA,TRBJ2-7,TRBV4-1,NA,CASSQDRNSYEQYF,TGCGCCAGCAGCCAAGACAGAAACTCCTACGAGCAGTACTTC
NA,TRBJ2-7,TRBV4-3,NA,CASSQTRQGSYEQYF,TGCGCCAGCAGCCAGACGCGCCAGGGGAGCTACGAGCAGTACTTC
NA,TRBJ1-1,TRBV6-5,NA,CASSYSSQATEAFF,TGTGCCAGCAGTTACTCGAGCCAGGCCACTGAAGCTTTCTTT
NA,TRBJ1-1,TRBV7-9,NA,CASSLTAGVDEAFF,TGTGCCAGCAGCTTAACGGCAGGGGTCGATGAAGCTTTCTTT
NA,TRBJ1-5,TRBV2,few,CASSEALSGLNQPQHF,TGTGCCAGCAGTGAAGCGCTTTCAGGGCTCAATCAGCCCCAGCATTTT
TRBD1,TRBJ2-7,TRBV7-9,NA,CASRTGNSYEQYF,TGTGCCAGCAGGACAGGGAATTCCTACGAGCAGTACTTC
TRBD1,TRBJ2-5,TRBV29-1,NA,CSVERRGGTGEETQYF,TGCAGCGTTGAACGACGCGGGGGGACAGGGGAAGAGACCCAGTACTTC
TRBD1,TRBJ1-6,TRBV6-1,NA,CASQDYTGAGSPLHF,TGTGCCAGCCAGGATTACACAGGGGCCGGATCACCCCTCCACTTT
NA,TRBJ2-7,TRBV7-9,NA,CASRQGGGNEQYF,TGTGCCAGCAGACAGGGTGGCGGGAACGAGCAGTACTTC
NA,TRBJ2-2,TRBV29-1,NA,CSVTIGGAVGGELFF,TGCAGCGTAACTATCGGGGGAGCAGTAGGCGGGGAGCTGTTTTTT
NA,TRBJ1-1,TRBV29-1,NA,CSVELWGEAFF,TGCAGCGTTGAACTCTGGGGGGAAGCTTTCTTT
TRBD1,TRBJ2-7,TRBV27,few,CASATGTGDYEQYF,TGTGCCAGCGCCACCGGGACAGGTGACTACGAGCAGTACTTC
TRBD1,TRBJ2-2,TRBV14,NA,CASSPHTGGPSTGELFF,TGTGCCAGCAGCCCTCATACAGGGGGCCCCAGCACCGGGGAGCTGTTTTTT
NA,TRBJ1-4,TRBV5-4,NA,CASSAREGPEKLFF,TGTGCCAGCAGCGCGAGGGAGGGGCCTGAAAAACTGTTTTTT
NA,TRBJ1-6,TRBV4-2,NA,CASSQGTPDSPLHF,TGTGCCAGCAGCCAAGGGACACCCGATTCACCCCTCCACTTT
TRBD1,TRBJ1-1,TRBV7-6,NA,CASSFGQATEAFF,TGTGCCAGCAGCTTCGGACAGGCCACTGAAGCTTTCTTT
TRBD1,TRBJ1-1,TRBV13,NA,CASSLEGTGGDMNTEAFF,TGTGCCAGCAGCTTAGAGGGGACAGGGGGCGACATGAACACTGAAGCTTTCTTT
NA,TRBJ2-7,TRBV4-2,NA,CASAGQPSYEQYF,TGTGCCAGCGCGGGACAGCCCTCCTACGAGCAGTACTTC
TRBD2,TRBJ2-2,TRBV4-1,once,CASSQPKRGGTGELFF,TGCGCCAGCAGCCAACCAAAGCGGGGGGGCACCGGGGAGCTGTTTTTT
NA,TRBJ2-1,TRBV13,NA,CASSSPTRGDEQFF,TGTGCCAGCAGCTCCCCGACTAGGGGCGATGAGCAGTTCTTC
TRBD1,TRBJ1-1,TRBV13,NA,CASSFGRGLNTEAFF,TGTGCCAGCAGCTTCGGGAGGGGGCTGAACACTGAAGCTTTCTTT
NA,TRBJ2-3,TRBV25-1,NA,CASSDRLADTQYF,TGTGCCAGCAGTGACCGACTAGCAGATACGCAGTATTTT
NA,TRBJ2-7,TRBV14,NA,CASSQVPIGTSEQYF,TGTGCCAGCAGCCAAGTCCCCATTGGGACGTCCGAGCAGTACTTC
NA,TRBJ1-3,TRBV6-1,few,CASTEGSSGNTIYF,TGTGCCAGCACCGAAGGGAGCTCTGGAAACACCATATATTTT
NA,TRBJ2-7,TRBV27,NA,CASSLTGTYEQYF,TGTGCCAGCAGTTTAACAGGGACCTACGAGCAGTACTTC
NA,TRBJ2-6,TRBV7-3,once,CASSLLAGANVLTF,TGTGCCAGCAGCTTACTTGCCGGGGCCAACGTCCTGACTTTC
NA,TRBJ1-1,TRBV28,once,CASSFLGLNTEAFF,TGTGCCAGCAGTTTTCTTGGATTGAACACTGAAGCTTTCTTT
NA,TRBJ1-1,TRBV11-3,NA,CASSLRETSGEAFF,TGTGCCAGCAGCTTAAGGGAAACTTCAGGTGAAGCTTTCTTT
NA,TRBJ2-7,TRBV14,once,CASSSGQYAYEQYF,TGTGCCAGCAGCAGCGGACAGTACGCCTACGAGCAGTACTTC
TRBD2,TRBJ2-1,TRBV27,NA,CASSHITSGGYNEQFF,TGTGCCAGCAGTCACATCACTAGCGGGGGATACAATGAGCAGTTCTTC